This passage covers 16 T cell receptor beta chains from one sample sequenced in a study of blood T cell repertoires in COVID-19. The assay was immunoSEQ multiplex PCR, and TCRdb's table has in-frame clones only and misses some. This sample carries hundreds of thousands of clones, around four fifths of them seen once, and the ten largest clones take 1.5% to 2%. Sequenced material: peripheral blood. The receptors derive from an elderly woman with acute or convalescent COVID-19.

This chain connects TRBV7-9 to TRBJ2-3, with D possibly TRBD2 on 6 matching bases. The V and J ends lost 5 bases and 3 bases respectively, with 12 bases between them. This CDR3 has 14 amino acids. CDR1 is SEHNR and CDR2 is FQNEAQ in the germline V gene (reference sequence). CDR3 nucleotide sequence: TGTGCCAGCAGCCCCCGGGACTGGACAGATACGCAGTATTTT. Translating it yields CASSPRDWTDTQYF.

This chain links TRBV4-1 with TRBJ2-7; 9 bases map to TRBD1. CDR1 is MGHRA, CDR2 YSYEKL, per germline. This CDR3 spans 16 amino acids. Trimming removed 0 bases from V and 6 bases from J; junction bases left unmatched: 9. CDR3 sequence reads: CASSQDHRDRALEQYF. In nucleotides, the CDR3 is TGCGCCAGCAGCCAAGATCACCGGGACAGGGCCCTCGAGCAGTACTTC.

The V gene is TRBV14, the J gene TRBJ1-6, with D unresolved. CDR3 length equals 15 residues. The germline V gene has CDR1 SGHDN and CDR2 FVKESK. Trimming took 1 base from V and 2 from J, leaving 6 bases between them. The CDR3 loop reads CASSQGAAYNSPLHF. In DNA form, the CDR3 reads TGTGCCAGCAGCCAAGGGGCAGCCTATAATTCACCCCTCCACTTT.

This clone has a single count. This chain uses TRBV9 with TRBJ2-7; weak D call: TRBD1 (6 bases). Per germline, CDR1 SGDLS and CDR2 YYNGEE. This CDR3 region has 15 residues. Trimming shortened V by 2 bases and J by 3 bases, and 15 bases separated the two germline ends. CDR3: CASSVGDTKGYEQYF. CDR3 in DNA: TGTGCCAGCAGCGTCGGGGACACAAAGGGCTACGAGCAGTACTTC. Variable domain in full (rest from reference TRBV9 and TRBJ2-7): DSGVTQTPKHLITATGQRVTLRCSPRSGDLSVYWYQQSLDQGLQFLIQYYNGEERAKGNILERFSAQQFPDLHSELNLSSLELGDSALYFCASSVGDTKGYEQYFGPGTRLTVT.

The CDR3 reads CASSDGRGLSLQFF. The CDR3, as DNA: TGTGCCAGCAGTGACGGCAGGGGTCTCAGTTTGCAGTTCTTC. The chain couples TRBV6-4 to TRBJ2-1, with a possible D match to TRBD1 (6 bases). There are 14 residues in the CDR3. Trimming removed 2 bases at V and 12 bases at J, with 17 bases between. Germline CDR1 is MRHNA and CDR2 is SNTAGT.

This chain uses TRBV7-9 with TRBJ1-1, with TRBD1 matching over 8 bases. The CDR3 has 13 residues. Germline-derived CDR1 and CDR2 are SEHNR and FQNEAQ (reference sequence). V lost 2 bases and J lost 11; bases outside the gene matches: 7. CDR3 DNA sequence: TGTGCCAGCAGCTTACGTCCGGGACAGGTCGCTTTCTTT. Its translation is CASSLRPGQVAFF.

The rearrangement joins TRBV19 to TRBJ1-2; 9 bases fit TRBD1. CDR3 length equals 16 residues. In germline, CDR1 is LNHDA, CDR2 SQIVND (reference sequence). With V trimmed by 6 bases and J by 5 bases, 13 bases remained unmatched. The CDR3 protein is CASSPGTGQFHYGYTF. As DNA, the CDR3 is TGTGCCAGTAGCCCGGGGACAGGGCAATTCCATTATGGCTACACCTTC. Drawing the rest from reference TRBV19 and TRBJ1-2, the complete variable domain is DGGITQSPKYLFRKEGQNVTLSCEQNLNHDAMYWYRQDPGQGLRLIYYSQIVNDFQKGDIAEGYSVSREKKESFPLTVTSAQKNPTAFYLCASSPGTGQFHYGYTFGSGTRLTVV.

The rearrangement uses TRBV4-3 and TRBJ1-6, with D uncertain. The germline CDR1 and CDR2 sequences are LGHNA and YSLEER. The CDR3 is 18 amino acids. V was shortened by 0 bases and J by 6 bases, with 18 bases between the two germline ends. As DNA, the CDR3 is TGCGCCAGCAGCCAAGATCCATTCCGCCCAAACTTTAATTCACCCCTCCACTTT. The encoded protein is CASSQDPFRPNFNSPLHF.

The chain recombines TRBV20-1 with TRBJ1-3, with D possibly TRBD1 on 6 matching bases. This CDR3 contains 14 residues. Germline CDR1 reads DFQATT; CDR2 reads SNEGSKA (reference sequence). Trimming took 6 bases from V and 0 from J, leaving 12 bases between them. The CDR3 DNA sequence: TGCAGTGCGAGTGACAGGATCTCTGGAAACACCATATATTTT. Translation: CSASDRISGNTIYF.

The chain carries TRBV21-1 and TRBJ1-5. TRBV21-1 is a pseudogene locus. The CDR3 contains 16 residues. DNA for the CDR3: TGTGCCAGCAGCAAAGAGGTTTCGGGGATCAATCAGCCCCAGCATTTT. This gives the protein CASSKEVSGINQPQHF.

CDR3 in amino acids: CASSYTDRGNYEQYF. The CDR3 nucleotides read TGTGCCAGCAGCTATACGGACAGGGGAAACTACGAGCAGTACTTC. The chain is built from TRBV21-1 and TRBJ2-7; TRBD1 is taken as the D call from the table, unchecked against the DNA. TRBV21-1 is termed a pseudogene. This CDR3 comprises 15 residues.

V and J are TRBV2 and TRBJ1-5; TRBD1 matches 7 bases. This CDR3 spans 15 amino acids. V dropped 2 bases and J dropped 9; count of bases not matched to a gene: 10. CDR1 and CDR2 from the germline V gene are SNHLY and FYNNEI. As DNA, the CDR3 is TGTGCCAGCAGTGAAACCCCCGGACAGGCCGGGCCCCAGCATTTT. Translating it yields CASSETPGQAGPQHF.

The chain carries TRBV28 and TRBJ1-5; TRBD1 matches at 7 bases. Germline assignment: CDR1 MDHEN and CDR2 SYDVKM. The CDR3 covers 12 residues. The V gene end was trimmed by 4 bases and the J gene end by 9 bases; junction bases not matched to a gene: 3. The CDR3 nucleotides read TGTGCCAGCAGTTCGGGACAGAGGCCCCAGCATTTT. Translated: CASSSGQRPQHF.

The chain links TRBV12-5 to TRBJ1-3, with D unresolved. This CDR3 region has 16 residues. Per the germline V gene, CDR1 is LGHNT and CDR2 is FRNRAP. Trimming shortened V by 4 bases and J by 0 bases, and 13 bases separated the two germline ends. The CDR3 coding sequence is TGTGCTAGTGGTTGGGCTCGGGGTGACTCTGGAAACACCATATATTTT. The encoded protein is CASGWARGDSGNTIYF. Using reference TRBV12-5 and TRBJ1-3 for the parts outside the CDR3, the full variable domain is DARVTQTPRHKVTEMGQEVTMRCQPILGHNTVFWYRQTMMQGLELLAYFRNRAPLDDSGMPKDRFSAEMPDATLATLKIQPSEPRDSAVYFCASGWARGDSGNTIYFGEGSWLTVV.

This chain links TRBV21-1 with TRBJ1-5. TRBV21-1 is classified as a pseudogene. The CDR3 runs 16 residues. Here the CDR3 reads CASSKGGTLSHQPQHF. The CDR3 region has the DNA TGTGCCAGCAGCAAAGGCGGGACCTTAAGCCATCAGCCCCAGCATTTT.

CDR3: CASRTRTATYYGYTF. The DNA for the CDR3 is TGTGCCAGCAGAACCAGGACAGCGACGTACTATGGCTACACCTTC. The rearrangement uses TRBV14 and TRBJ1-2; a possible D gene is TRBD1 (6 bases). Germline values: CDR1 SGHDN, CDR2 FVKESK. CDR3 length equals 15 residues. The V and J ends lost 6 bases and 3 bases respectively, with 17 bases between them.